These T cell receptor beta chains were read from a single sample in a study of CD8 T cells in Susac syndrome. TCRdb independently ran MiXCR on the immunoSEQ multiplex PCR reads; one entry per CDR3 protein. The sample includes about 130,000 distinct CDR3 sequences, nearly 95% of them seen just once. The sample taken for sequencing was CD4+ T cells from PBMCs. The receptors were sampled from a human donor in good health. The conserved cysteine and the conserved F or W are not part of the CDR3 here. The order of the fields is V gene, CDR3 protein.

V: TRBV20-1; CDR3: SARGAGTSGREQF
V: TRBV30; CDR3: AWSVGTDQY
V: TRBV2; CDR3: ASSDPRRPYGYT
V: TRBV29-1; CDR3: SAKDPRNEQY
V: TRBV7-2; CDR3: ASSFSRQGAHEQY
V: TRBV5-1; CDR3: ASSEGVETQY
V: TRBV14; CDR3: ASSLPGPLPGTDTQY
V: TRBV12-3/TRBV12-4; CDR3: ASAMKGTGDTKQY
V: TRBV4-2; CDR3: ASSQGRGQDTQY
V: TRBV7-2; CDR3: ASSPRTSGRGSEQF
V: TRBV7-2; CDR3: ASSFSGGGNQPQH
V: TRBV28; CDR3: ASSYFGGMGQNIQY
V: TRBV15; CDR3: ATSSAGTTYEQY
V: TRBV6-2/TRBV6-3; CDR3: ASSSSAPEQY
V: TRBV24-1; CDR3: ATRTTGPGELF
V: TRBV7-9; CDR3: ASNLPGRRLSYEQY
V: TRBV5-1; CDR3: ASSFQGINTEAF
V: TRBV6-4; CDR3: ASSPSGGATGELF
V: TRBV3-1; CDR3: ASSQVAVTQY
V: TRBV9; CDR3: ASSVAAGDTQY
V: TRBV3-1; CDR3: ASSQLPGEKLF
V: TRBV20-1; CDR3: SANDGGNYGYT
V: TRBV6-6; CDR3: ASSYSGVGHGYGYT
V: TRBV29-1; CDR3: SVTGDLNTEAF
V: TRBV20-1; CDR3: SASGGQNFVFQPQH
V: TRBV7-9; CDR3: ASSPSGRSETQY
V: TRBV3-1; CDR3: ASSPGPVTEAF
V: TRBV6-5; CDR3: ASSYHRDYEQY
V: TRBV20-1; CDR3: SASLDLEQF
V: TRBV27; CDR3: ASRPGLPYEQY
V: TRBV25-1; CDR3: ASSEGQGAFEQY
V: TRBV4-1; CDR3: ASSQDGASEQF
V: TRBV28; CDR3: AIRGWGTEAF
V: TRBV28; CDR3: ASRGGANTGELF
V: TRBV24-1; CDR3: ATSGGSYEQY
V: TRBV5-6; CDR3: ASSFLTFGTYTGELF
V: TRBV27; CDR3: ASSPRTSGHEQY
V: TRBV15; CDR3: ATSRGSSGNHEQY
V: TRBV29-1; CDR3: SAGGLAGLGEQF
V: TRBV28; CDR3: ATRTGSSGANVLT
V: TRBV4-1; CDR3: ASSQTEAGGWAQH
V: TRBV19; CDR3: ASSIGFVMNTEAF
V: TRBV9; CDR3: ASSARDGAPLTDTQY
V: TRBV7-2; CDR3: ASSLVQGLSTDTQY
V: TRBV12-3/TRBV12-4; CDR3: ASSLVGGTYNEQF
V: TRBV5-1; CDR3: ASSFLRAGGANVLT
V: TRBV27; CDR3: ASSPWTSQETQY
V: TRBV2; CDR3: ASTPGAGQPQH
V: TRBV7-2; CDR3: ASSLGSGRYNEQF
V: TRBV5-1; CDR3: ASSPWGAASYNEQF
V: TRBV7-2; CDR3: ASQRSAPSTDTQY
V: TRBV5-1; CDR3: ASSRDRGVEETQY
V: TRBV7-2; CDR3: ASSETTIGELF
V: TRBV5-1; CDR3: ASSLVGTDYNEQF
V: TRBV3-1; CDR3: ASSQDLPGLAAYNEQF
V: TRBV28; CDR3: ASSILGVASGSMNIQY
V: TRBV3-1; CDR3: ASSLGPQNEQF